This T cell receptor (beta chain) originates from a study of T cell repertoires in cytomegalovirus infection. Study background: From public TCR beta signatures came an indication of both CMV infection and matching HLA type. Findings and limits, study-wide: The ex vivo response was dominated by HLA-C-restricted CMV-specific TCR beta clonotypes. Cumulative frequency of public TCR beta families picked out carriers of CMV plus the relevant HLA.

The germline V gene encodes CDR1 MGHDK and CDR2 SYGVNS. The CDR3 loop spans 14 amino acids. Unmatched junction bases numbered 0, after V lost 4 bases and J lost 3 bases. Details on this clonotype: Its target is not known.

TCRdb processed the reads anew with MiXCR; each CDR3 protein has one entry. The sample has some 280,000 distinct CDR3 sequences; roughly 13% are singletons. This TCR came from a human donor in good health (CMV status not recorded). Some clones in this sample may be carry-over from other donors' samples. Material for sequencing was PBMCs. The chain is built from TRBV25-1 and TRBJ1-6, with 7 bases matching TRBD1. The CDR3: CASSGTGYNSPLHF. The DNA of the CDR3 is TGTGCCAGCAGTGGGACAGGCTATAATTCACCCCTCCACTTT. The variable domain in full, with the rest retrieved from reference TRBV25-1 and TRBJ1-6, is EADIYQTPRYLVIGTGKKITLECSQTMGHDKMYWYQQDPGMELHLIHYSYGVNSTEKGDLSSESTVSRIRTEHFPLTLESARPSHTSQYLCASSGTGYNSPLHFGNGTRLTVT.